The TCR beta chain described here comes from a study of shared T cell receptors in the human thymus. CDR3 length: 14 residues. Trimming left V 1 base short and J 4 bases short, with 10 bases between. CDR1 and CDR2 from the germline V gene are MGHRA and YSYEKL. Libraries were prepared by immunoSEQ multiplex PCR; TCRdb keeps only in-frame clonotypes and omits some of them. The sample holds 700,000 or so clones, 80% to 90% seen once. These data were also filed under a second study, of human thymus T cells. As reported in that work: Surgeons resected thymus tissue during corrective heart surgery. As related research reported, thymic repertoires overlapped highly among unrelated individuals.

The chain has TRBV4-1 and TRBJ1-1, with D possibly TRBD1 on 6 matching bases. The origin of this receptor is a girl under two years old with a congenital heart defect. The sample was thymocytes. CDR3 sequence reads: CASSQAGTSTEAFF. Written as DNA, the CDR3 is TGCGCCAGCAGCCAAGCCGGGACAAGCACTGAAGCTTTCTTT.